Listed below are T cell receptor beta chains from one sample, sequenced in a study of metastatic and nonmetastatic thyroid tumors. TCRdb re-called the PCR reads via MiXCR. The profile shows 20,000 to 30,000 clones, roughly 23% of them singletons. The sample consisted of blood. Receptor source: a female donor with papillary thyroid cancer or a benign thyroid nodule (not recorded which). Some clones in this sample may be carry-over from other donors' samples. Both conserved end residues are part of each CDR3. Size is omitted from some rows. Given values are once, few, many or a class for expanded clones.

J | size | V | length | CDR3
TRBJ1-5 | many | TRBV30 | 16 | CAWSGGIDSGGQPQHF
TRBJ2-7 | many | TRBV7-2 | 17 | CASSPEGGRGGSYEQYF
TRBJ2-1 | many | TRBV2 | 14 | CASSENEWANEQFF
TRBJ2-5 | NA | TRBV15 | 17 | CATSRGTTSVEQETQYF
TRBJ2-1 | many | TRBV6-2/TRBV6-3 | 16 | CASSYPSGGGNYEQFF
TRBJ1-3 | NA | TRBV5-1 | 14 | CASSRVTARNTIYF
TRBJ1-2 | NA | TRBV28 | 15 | CASSLDRVVNYGYTF
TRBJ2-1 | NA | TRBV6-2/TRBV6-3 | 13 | CASSLDSRHEQFF
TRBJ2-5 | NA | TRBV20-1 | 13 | CSARDGSQETQYF
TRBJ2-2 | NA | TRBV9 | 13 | CASSVDSIGELFF
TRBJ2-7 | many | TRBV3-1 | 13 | CASSQGLFYEQYF
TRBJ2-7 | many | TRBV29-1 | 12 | CSVGTGSYEQYF
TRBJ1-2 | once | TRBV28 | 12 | CASWLRTDGYPF
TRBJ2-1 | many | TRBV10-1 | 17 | CASSGDSGTSGIYEQFF
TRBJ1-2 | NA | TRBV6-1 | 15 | CASKPGTGDNYGYTF
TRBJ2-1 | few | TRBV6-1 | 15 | CASSDSPIGRNDQFF
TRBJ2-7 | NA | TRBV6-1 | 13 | CASRMGTHYEQYF
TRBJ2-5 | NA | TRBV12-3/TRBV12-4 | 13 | CASSYQEQETQYF
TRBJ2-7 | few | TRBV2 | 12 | CASSEYRREQYF
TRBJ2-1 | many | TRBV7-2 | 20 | CASSLVGLAGGPSSYNEQFF
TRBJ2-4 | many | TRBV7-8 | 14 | CASSSLGTKNIQYF
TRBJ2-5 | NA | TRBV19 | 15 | CASSIRTETLETQYF
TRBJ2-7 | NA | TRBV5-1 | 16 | CASSQALGGRTYEQYF
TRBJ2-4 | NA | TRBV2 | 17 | CASSERIAGGEINIHYF
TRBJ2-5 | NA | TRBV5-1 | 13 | CARSTGQKETQYF
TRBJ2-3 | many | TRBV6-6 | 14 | CASSYSDGTDTQYF
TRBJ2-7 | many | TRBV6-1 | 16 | CASSEIGLAGFYEQYF
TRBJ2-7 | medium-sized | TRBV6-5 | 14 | CASSYSAGTYEQYF
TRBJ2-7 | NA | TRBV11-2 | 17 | CASRDSTGIDVFGEQYF
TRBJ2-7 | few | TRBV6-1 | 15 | CASSHLTGVGHEQYF
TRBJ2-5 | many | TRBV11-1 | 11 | CASRSFGTQYF